This entry features one TCR beta chain sequence. The sample comes from a study of blood T cells in healthy people across ages. CDR1 and CDR2 (germline): SGHTA, FQGNSA. The germline V and J ends were trimmed by 5 bases and 7 bases, with 14 bases remaining between them. The CDR3 is 14 residues long. A J-beta primer mix and a sample-barcoded 5' primer were used in a second PCR of roughly 6 to 11 cycles. TCRdb re-called the 5' RACE reads through MiXCR, storing one row per CDR3 protein. Of about 770,000 distinct CDR3 sequences in the sample, roughly 44% were seen once. Sequenced: blood. The sequence was obtained from a man aged 55-75 years in good health. The chain couples TRBV7-2 to TRBJ1-4; a possible D gene is TRBD1 (6 bases). CDR3 nucleotide sequence: TGTGCCAGCAGCCGGACAGCAAAGGGTGAAAAACTGTTTTTT. Translated, it gives CASSRTAKGEKLFF.